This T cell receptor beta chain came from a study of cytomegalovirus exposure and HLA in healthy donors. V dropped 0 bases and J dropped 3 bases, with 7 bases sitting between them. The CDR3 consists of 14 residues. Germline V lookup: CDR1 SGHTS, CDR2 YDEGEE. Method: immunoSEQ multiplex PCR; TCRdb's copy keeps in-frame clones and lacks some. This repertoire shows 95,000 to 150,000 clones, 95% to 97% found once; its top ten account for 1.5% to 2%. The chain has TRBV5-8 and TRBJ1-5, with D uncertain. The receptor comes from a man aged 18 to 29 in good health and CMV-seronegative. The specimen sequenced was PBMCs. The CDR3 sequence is CASSLVSSNQPQHF. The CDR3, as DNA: TGTGCCAGCAGCTTGGTCAGTTCCAATCAGCCCCAGCATTTT.